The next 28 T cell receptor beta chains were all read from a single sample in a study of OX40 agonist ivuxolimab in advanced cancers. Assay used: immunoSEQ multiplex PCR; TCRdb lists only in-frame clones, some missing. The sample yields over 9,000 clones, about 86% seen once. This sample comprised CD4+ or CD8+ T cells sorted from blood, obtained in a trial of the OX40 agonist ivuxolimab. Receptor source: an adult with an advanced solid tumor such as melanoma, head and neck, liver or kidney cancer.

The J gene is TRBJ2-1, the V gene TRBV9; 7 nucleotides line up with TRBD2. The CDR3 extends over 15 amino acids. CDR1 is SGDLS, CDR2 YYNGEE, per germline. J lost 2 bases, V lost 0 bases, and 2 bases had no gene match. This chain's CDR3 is CASSVGGSAYNEQFF. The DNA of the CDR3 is TGTGCCAGCAGCGTAGGCGGGAGTGCCTACAATGAGCAGTTCTTC.

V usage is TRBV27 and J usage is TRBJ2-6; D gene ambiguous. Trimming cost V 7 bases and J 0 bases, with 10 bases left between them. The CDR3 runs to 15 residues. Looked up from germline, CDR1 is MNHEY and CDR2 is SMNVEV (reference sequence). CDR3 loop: CASTLRNSGANVLTF. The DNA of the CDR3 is TGTGCCAGCACCCTGCGGAACTCTGGGGCCAACGTCCTGACTTTC.

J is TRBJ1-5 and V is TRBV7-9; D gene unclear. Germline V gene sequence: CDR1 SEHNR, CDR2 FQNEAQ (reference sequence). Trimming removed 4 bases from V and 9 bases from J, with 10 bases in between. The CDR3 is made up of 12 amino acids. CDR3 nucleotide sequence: TGTGCCAGCAGCTCGGAGGGAGGGCCCCAGCATTTT. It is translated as CASSSEGGPQHF.

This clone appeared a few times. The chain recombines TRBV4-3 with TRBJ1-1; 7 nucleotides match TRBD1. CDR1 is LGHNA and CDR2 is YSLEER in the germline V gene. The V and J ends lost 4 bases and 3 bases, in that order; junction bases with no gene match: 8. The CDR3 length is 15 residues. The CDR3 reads CASSRWDRTDTEAFF. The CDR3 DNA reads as TGCGCCAGCAGCCGCTGGGACAGAACCGACACTGAAGCTTTCTTT.

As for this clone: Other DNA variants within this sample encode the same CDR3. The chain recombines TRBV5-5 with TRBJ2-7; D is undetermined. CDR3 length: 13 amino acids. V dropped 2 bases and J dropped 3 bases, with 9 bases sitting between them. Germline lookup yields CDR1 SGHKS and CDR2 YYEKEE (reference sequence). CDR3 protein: CASSFSEYYEQYF. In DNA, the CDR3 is TGTGCCAGCAGCTTTTCGGAGTACTACGAGCAGTACTTC.

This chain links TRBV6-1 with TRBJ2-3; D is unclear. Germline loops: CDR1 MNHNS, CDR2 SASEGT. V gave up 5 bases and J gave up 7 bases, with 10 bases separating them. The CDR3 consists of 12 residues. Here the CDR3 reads CASSSPGNTQYF. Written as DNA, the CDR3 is TGTGCCAGCAGTTCGCCCGGAAATACGCAGTATTTT.

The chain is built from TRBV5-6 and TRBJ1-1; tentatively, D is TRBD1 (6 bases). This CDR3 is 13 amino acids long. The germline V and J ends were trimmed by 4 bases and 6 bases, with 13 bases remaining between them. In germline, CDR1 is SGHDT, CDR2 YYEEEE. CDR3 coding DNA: TGTGCCAGCAGCGCAACAGGGAGCGCTGAAGCTTTCTTT. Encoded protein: CASSATGSAEAFF.

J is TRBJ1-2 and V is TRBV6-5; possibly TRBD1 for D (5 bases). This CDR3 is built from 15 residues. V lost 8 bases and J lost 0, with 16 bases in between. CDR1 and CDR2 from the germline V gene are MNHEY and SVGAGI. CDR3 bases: TGTGCCAGCTGCATAGGGGCCTCAGCTAACTATGGCTACACCTTC. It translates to CASCIGASANYGYTF.

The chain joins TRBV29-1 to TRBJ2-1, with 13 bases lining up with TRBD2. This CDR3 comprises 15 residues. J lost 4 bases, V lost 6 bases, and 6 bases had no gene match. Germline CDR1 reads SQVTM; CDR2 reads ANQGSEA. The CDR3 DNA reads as TGCAGCGTGCCCGGGACTAGCGGGAAGTACAATGAGCAGTTCTTC. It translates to CSVPGTSGKYNEQFF.

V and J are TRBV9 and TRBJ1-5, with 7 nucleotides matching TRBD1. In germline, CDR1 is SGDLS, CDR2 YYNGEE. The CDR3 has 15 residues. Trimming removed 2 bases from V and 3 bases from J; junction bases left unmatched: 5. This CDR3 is CASSVGRGDNQPQHF. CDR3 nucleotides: TGTGCCAGCAGCGTGGGCAGGGGGGACAATCAGCCCCAGCATTTT.

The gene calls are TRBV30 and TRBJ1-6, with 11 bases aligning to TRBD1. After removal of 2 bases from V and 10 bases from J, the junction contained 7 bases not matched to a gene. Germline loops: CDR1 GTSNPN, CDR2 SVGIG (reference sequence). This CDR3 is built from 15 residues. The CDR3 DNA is TGTGCCTGGAGTCCCGGGACAGGGGGGAGATCACCCCTCCACTTT. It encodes CAWSPGTGGRSPLHF.

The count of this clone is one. CDR3 bases: TGTGCCATCAGTGAGTTTGACGGTAGCGAAGATACGCAGTATTTT. It codes for CAISEFDGSEDTQYF. The chain recombines TRBV10-3 with TRBJ2-3; D might be TRBD2 (5 bases). The V and J ends lost 1 base and 5 bases respectively, with 13 bases between them. Germline values: CDR1 ENHRY, CDR2 SYGVKD. CDR3 length equals 15 residues.

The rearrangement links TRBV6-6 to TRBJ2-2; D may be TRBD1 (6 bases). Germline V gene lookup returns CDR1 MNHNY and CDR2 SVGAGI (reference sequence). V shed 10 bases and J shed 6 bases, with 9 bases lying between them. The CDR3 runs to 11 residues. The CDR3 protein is CAIYRAGELFF. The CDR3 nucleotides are TGTGCCATCTACAGGGCCGGGGAGCTGTTTTTT.

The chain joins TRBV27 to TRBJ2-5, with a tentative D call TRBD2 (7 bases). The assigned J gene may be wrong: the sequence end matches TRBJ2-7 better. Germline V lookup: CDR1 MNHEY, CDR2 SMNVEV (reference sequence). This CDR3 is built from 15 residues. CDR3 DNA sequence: TGTGCCAGCAGTTTCTCCTCGGGGGGCGGGAACGAGCAGTACTTC. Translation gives CASSFSSGGGNEQYF.

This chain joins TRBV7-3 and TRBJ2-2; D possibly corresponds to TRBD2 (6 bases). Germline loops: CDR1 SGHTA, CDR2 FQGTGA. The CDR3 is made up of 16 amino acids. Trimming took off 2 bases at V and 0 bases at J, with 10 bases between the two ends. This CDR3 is CASSLQLATNTGELFF. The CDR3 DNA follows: TGTGCCAGCAGCTTACAACTAGCCACGAACACCGGGGAGCTGTTTTTT.

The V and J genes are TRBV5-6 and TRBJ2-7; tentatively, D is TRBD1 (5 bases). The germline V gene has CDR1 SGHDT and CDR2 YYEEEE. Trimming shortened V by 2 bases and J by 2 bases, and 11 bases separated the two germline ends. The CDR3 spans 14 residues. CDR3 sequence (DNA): TGTGCCAGCAGCTTTGGCACAGGAACCTACGAGCAGTACTTC. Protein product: CASSFGTGTYEQYF.

CDR3 region: CASSQVADPAGYEQFF. In DNA form, the CDR3 reads TGCGCCAGCAGCCAAGTAGCGGACCCTGCCGGGTATGAGCAGTTCTTC. The chain combines TRBV4-3 with TRBJ2-1; tentative D call: TRBD2 (6 bases). Germline V CDR1 and CDR2: LGHNA, YSLEER. The length of the CDR3 is 16 residues. With 1 base removed from V and 8 bases from J, the gap between germline ends came to 18 bases.

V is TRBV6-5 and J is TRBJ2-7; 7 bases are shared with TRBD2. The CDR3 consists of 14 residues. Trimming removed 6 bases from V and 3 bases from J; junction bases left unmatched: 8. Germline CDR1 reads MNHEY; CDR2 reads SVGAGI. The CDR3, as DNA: TGTGCCAGCAGGCCCCGGGGAGGGCTCTACGAGCAGTACTTC. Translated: CASRPRGGLYEQYF.

The CDR3 spells CASSPAWVAGTGELFF. The CDR3 bases are TGTGCCAGCAGCCCAGCCTGGGTAGCGGGAACCGGGGAGCTGTTTTTT. The V gene is TRBV9, the J gene TRBJ2-2; the match to TRBD2 covers 8 bases. J gave up 5 bases and V 4 bases, and 10 bases lay outside the gene matches. This CDR3 is built from 16 residues. The germline V gene encodes CDR1 SGDLS and CDR2 YYNGEE.

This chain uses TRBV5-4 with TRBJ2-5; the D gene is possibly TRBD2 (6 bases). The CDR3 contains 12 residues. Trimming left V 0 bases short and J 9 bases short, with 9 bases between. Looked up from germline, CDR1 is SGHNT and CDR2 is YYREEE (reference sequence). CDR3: CASSLGGGAQYF. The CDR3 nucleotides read TGTGCCAGCAGCTTGGGGGGCGGGGCCCAGTACTTC.

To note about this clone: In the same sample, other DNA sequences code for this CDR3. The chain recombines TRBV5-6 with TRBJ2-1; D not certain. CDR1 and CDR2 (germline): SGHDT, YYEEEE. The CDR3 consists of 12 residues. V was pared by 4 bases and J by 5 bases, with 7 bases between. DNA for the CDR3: TGTGCCAGCAGCCCCGGAGACAATGAGCAGTTCTTC. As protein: CASSPGDNEQFF.

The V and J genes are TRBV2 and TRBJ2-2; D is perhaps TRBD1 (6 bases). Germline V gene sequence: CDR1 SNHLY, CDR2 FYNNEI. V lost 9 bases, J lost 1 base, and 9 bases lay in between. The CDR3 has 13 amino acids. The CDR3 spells CASGTLNTGELFF. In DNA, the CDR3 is TGTGCCAGTGGGACATTGAACACCGGGGAGCTGTTTTTT.

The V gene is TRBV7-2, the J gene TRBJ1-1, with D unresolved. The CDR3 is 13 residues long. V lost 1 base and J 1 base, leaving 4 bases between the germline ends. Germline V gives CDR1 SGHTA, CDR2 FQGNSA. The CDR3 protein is CASSLERNTEAFF. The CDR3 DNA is TGTGCCAGCAGCTTAGAAAGGAACACTGAAGCTTTCTTT. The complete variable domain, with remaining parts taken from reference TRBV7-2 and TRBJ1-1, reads GAGVSQSPSNKVTEKGKDVELRCDPISGHTALYWYRQSLGQGLEFLIYFQGNSAPDKSGLPSDRFSAERTGGSVSTLTIQRTQQEDSAVYLCASSLERNTEAFFGQGTRLTVV.

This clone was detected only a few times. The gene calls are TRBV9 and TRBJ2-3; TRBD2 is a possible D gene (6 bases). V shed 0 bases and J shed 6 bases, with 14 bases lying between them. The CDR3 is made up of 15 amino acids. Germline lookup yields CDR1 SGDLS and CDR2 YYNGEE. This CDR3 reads CASSVERDLVDTQYF. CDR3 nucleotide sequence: TGTGCCAGCAGCGTAGAGAGGGACTTAGTGGATACGCAGTATTTT.

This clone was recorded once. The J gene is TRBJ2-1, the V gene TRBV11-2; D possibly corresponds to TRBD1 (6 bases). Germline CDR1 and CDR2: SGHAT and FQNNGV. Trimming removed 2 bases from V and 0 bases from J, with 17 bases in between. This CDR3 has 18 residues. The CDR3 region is CASSLTPTGQSSYNEQFF. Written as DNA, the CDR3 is TGTGCCAGCAGCTTAACCCCGACAGGCCAAAGCTCCTACAATGAGCAGTTCTTC.

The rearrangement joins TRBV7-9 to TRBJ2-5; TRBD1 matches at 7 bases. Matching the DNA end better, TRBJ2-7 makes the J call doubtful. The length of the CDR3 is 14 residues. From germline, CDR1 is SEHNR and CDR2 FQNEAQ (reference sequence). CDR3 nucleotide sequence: TGTGCCAGCAGCTCCGACAGGGAAACGTACGAGCAGTACTTC. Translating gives CASSSDRETYEQYF.

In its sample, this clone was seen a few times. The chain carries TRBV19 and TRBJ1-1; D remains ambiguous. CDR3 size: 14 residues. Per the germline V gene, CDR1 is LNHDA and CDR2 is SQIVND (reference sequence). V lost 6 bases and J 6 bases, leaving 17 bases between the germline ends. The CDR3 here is CASSSAPLSAEAFF. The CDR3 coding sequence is TGTGCCAGTAGCTCGGCCCCCCTAAGCGCTGAAGCTTTCTTT.

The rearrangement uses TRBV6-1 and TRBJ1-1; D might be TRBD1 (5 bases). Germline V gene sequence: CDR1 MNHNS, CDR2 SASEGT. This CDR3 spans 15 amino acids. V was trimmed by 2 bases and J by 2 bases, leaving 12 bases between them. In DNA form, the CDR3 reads TGTGCCAGCAGTGAATACAGGCAGACCAACACTGAAGCTTTCTTT. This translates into CASSEYRQTNTEAFF.